The 7 T cell receptor beta chains presented below share a single source sample, sequenced in a study of cytomegalovirus exposure and HLA in healthy donors. Researchers ran the PCR with 60 Vbeta and 13 Jbeta primers. Using immunoSEQ multiplex PCR, the repertoire was profiled, and TCRdb retains in-frame clones only, with some absent. The sample totals some 200,000 clones; its top ten clones hold approximately 6.4%. Sequenced input: PBMCs. The receptors come from a man aged 30 to 39 in good health and CMV-seronegative.

The chain links TRBV9 to TRBJ2-1; 10 bases are shared with TRBD2. The CDR3 totals 18 residues. The J segment lost 5 bases and the V segment lost 0 bases, leaving 11 bases of the junction unmatched. Germline CDR1 SGDLS, CDR2 YYNGEE. CDR3 DNA: TGTGCCAGCAGCGTAGCTGGAGCGGGAGGGCCAGGGGACAATGAGCAGTTCTTC. As protein: CASSVAGAGGPGDNEQFF.

This sequence joins TRBV7-9 and TRBJ2-7; 11 nucleotides line up with TRBD2. The V and J ends lost 6 bases and 0 bases, in that order; junction bases with no gene match: 7. This CDR3 is 16 amino acids long. CDR1 SEHNR and CDR2 FQNEAQ come from the germline V gene (reference sequence). CDR3 sequence: CASSTTSGGSSYEQYF. The CDR3, as DNA: TGTGCCAGCAGTACTACTAGCGGGGGCAGCTCCTACGAGCAGTACTTC.

This chain joins TRBV28 and TRBJ2-7; D is possibly TRBD1 (5 bases). This CDR3 comprises 14 residues. The germline V and J ends were trimmed by 5 bases and 6 bases, with 17 bases remaining between them. The germline gives CDR1 MDHEN, CDR2 SYDVKM. The CDR3 reads CASSPPTRVSEQYF. CDR3 coding DNA: TGTGCCAGCAGTCCTCCGACCAGGGTAAGCGAGCAGTACTTC.

The chain's CDR3 is CAWEGQPGGEQYF. DNA of the CDR3: TGTGCCTGGGAGGGACAGCCGGGGGGGGAGCAGTACTTC. The rearrangement joins TRBV30 to TRBJ2-7; D may be TRBD2 (8 bases). From germline, CDR1 is GTSNPN and CDR2 SVGIG (reference sequence). This CDR3 comprises 13 residues. The V and J ends lost 5 bases and 7 bases respectively, with 18 bases between them.

This chain joins TRBV25-1 and TRBJ2-7; 8 bases are a match to TRBD1. CDR1 is MGHDK and CDR2 is SYGVNS in the germline V gene. The CDR3 spans 15 residues. The ends lost 7 bases at V and 2 bases at J; junction bases unmatched: 10. As DNA, the CDR3 is TGTGCCAGCACTAACGTAGGACAGGGAGCCTACGAGCAGTACTTC. This translates into CASTNVGQGAYEQYF.

The rearrangement joins TRBV4-2 to TRBJ1-1, with D tentatively TRBD1 (5 bases). The ends were cut back, 1 base at V and 0 bases at J, with 15 bases in the middle. The germline CDR1 and CDR2 sequences are LGHNA and YNFKEQ. CDR3 length: 17 amino acids. CDR3 bases: TGTGCCAGCAGCCAAGTAACAGGAAAGGGCTTGAACACTGAAGCTTTCTTT. It yields the protein CASSQVTGKGLNTEAFF.

The chain has TRBV6-1 and TRBJ2-5; possibly TRBD1 for D (6 bases). The V end was cut by 3 bases, the J end by 0 bases, with 11 bases between. This CDR3 contains 15 residues. The V gene's germline CDR1 is MNHNS and CDR2 SASEGT. The CDR3 protein is CASSDRGAYQETQYF. In nucleotides, the CDR3 is TGTGCCAGCAGTGACAGGGGCGCGTACCAAGAGACCCAGTACTTC.